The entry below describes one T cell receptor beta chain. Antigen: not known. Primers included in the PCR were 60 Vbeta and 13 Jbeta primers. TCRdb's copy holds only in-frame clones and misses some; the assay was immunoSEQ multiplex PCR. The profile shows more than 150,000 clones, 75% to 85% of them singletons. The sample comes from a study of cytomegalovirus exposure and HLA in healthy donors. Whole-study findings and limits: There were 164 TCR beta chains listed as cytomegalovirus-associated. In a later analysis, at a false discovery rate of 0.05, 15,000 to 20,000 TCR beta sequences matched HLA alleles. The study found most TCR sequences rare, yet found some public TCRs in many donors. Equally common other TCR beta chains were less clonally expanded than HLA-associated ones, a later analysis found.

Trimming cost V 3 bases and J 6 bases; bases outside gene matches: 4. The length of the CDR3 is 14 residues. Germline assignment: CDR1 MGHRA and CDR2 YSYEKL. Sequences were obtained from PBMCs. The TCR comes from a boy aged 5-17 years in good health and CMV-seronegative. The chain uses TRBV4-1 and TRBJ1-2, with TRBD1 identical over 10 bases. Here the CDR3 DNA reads TGCGCCAGCAGCCATTCGGACAGGGGGAATGGCTACACCTTC. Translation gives CASSHSDRGNGYTF.